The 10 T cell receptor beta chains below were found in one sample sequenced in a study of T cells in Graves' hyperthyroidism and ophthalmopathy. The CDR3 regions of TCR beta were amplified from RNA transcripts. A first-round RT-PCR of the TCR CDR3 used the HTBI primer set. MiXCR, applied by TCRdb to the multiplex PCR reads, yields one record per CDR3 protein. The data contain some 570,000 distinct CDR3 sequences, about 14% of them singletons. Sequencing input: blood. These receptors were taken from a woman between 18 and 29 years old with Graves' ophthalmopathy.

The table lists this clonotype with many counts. Here the CDR3 reads CASRTGGYGELFF. CDR3 nucleotide sequence: TGTGCCAGCAGAACCGGGGGCTACGGGGAGCTGTTTTTT. The V gene is TRBV2, the J gene TRBJ2-2; D possibly uses TRBD1 or TRBD2 (6 bases each). The CDR3 runs 13 residues. The V end was cut by 6 bases, the J end by 7 bases, with 12 bases between. The germline CDR1 and CDR2 sequences are SNHLY and FYNNEI.

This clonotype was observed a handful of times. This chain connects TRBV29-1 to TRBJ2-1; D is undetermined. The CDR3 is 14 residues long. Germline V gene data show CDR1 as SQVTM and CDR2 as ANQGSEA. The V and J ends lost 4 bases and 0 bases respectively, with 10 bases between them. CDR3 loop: CSVGPPSSYNEQFF. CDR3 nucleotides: TGCAGCGTTGGCCCCCCGAGCTCCTACAATGAGCAGTTCTTC.

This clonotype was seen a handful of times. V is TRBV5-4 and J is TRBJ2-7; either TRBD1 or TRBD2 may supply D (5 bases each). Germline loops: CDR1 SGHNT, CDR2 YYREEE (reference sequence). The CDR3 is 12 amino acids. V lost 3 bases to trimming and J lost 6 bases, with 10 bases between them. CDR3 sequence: CASSSPGPEQYF. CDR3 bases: TGTGCCAGCAGCTCCCCGGGACCCGAGCAGTACTTC.

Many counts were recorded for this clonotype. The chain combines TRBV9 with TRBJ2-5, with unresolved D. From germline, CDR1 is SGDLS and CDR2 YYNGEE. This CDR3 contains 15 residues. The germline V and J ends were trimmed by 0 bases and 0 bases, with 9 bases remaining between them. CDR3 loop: CASSVEGRDQETQYF. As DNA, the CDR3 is TGTGCCAGCAGCGTAGAGGGTCGGGACCAAGAGACCCAGTACTTC.

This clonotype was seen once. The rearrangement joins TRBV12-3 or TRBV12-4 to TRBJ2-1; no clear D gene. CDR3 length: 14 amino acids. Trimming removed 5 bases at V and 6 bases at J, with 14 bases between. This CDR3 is CASSTRQKPNEQFF. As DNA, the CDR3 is TGTGCCAGCAGTACTCGGCAGAAGCCCAATGAGCAGTTCTTC.

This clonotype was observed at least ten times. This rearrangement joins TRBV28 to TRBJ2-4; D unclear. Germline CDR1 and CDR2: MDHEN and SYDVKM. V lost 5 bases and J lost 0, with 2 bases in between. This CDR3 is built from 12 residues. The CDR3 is CASSLAKNIQYF. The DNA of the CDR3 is TGTGCCAGCAGTCTAGCCAAAAACATTCAGTACTTC.

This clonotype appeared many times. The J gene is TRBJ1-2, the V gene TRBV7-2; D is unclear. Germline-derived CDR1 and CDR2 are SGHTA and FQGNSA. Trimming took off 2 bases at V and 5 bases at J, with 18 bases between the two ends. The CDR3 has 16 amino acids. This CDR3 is CASSLFFPRDKYGYTF. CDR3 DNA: TGTGCCAGCAGCTTATTTTTCCCTCGGGATAAGTATGGCTACACCTTC.

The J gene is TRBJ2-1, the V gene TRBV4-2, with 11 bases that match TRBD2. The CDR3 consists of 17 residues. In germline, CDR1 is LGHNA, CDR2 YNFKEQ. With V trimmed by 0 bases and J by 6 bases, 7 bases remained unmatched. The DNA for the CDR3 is TGTGCCAGCAGCCAAGATTTGGCCCTAGCGGGAGGCAATGAGCAGTTCTTC. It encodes CASSQDLALAGGNEQFF.

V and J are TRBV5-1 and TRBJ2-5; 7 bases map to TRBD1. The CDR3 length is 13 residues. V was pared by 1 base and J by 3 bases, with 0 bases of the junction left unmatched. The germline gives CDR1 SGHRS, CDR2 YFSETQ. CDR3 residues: CASSLQGEETQYF. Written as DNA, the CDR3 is TGCGCCAGCAGCTTGCAGGGGGAAGAGACCCAGTACTTC.

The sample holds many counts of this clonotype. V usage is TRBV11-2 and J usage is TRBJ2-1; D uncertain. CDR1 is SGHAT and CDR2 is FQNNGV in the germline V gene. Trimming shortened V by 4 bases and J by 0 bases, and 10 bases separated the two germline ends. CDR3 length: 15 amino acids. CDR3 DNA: TGTGCCAGCAGCTATACTCCAAGCTCCTACAATGAGCAGTTCTTC. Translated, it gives CASSYTPSSYNEQFF.